The rows below give T cell receptor beta chains drawn from one sample of a study of PD-L1 blockade in urothelial cancer. Assay: immunoSEQ multiplex PCR; the TCRdb copy retains only in-frame clones and omits some. The table records 100,000 to 150,000 clones, roughly 86% of them present only once. The input for sequencing was PBMCs, taken around atezolizumab (anti-PD-L1) treatment. The receptors come from a man in his fifties with urothelial cancer. Both conserved end residues are part of each CDR3. The D gene is left open where the match is weak. Size is stated for part of the rows, as once, few or many counts, or as a class when the clone is expanded.

j_gene: TRBJ1-3; v_gene: TRBV27; abundance: once; d_gene: -; CDR3aa: CASSLRGSGGNTIYF; CDR3nt: TGTGCCAGCAGTTTGAGAGGGTCGGGTGGAAACACCATATATTTT
j_gene: TRBJ2-2; v_gene: TRBV19; abundance: -; d_gene: TRBD1; CDR3aa: CASVQGALGTGELFF; CDR3nt: TGTGCCAGCGTGCAGGGGGCGCTGGGGACCGGGGAGCTGTTTTTT
j_gene: TRBJ1-5; v_gene: TRBV28; abundance: -; d_gene: -; CDR3aa: CASRTPDSIVQPQHF; CDR3nt: TGTGCCAGCAGAACCCCCGACAGTATCGTTCAGCCCCAGCATTTT
j_gene: TRBJ2-3; v_gene: TRBV27; abundance: -; d_gene: -; CDR3aa: CASGEAGTTDTQYF; CDR3nt: TGTGCCAGCGGCGAGGCGGGGACGACAGATACGCAGTATTTT
j_gene: TRBJ2-2; v_gene: TRBV5-1; abundance: -; d_gene: TRBD1; CDR3aa: CASSDDRANTGELFF; CDR3nt: TGCGCCAGCAGCGACGACAGGGCGAACACCGGGGAGCTGTTTTTT
j_gene: TRBJ2-7; v_gene: TRBV27; abundance: once; d_gene: TRBD2; CDR3aa: CASTLAGGYYEQYF; CDR3nt: TGTGCCAGCACCTTAGCGGGAGGGTACTACGAGCAGTACTTC
j_gene: TRBJ2-7; v_gene: TRBV19; abundance: -; d_gene: TRBD1; CDR3aa: CASSPGTGSYEQYF; CDR3nt: TGTGCCAGTAGTCCCGGGACAGGTTCCTACGAGCAGTACTTC
j_gene: TRBJ2-1; v_gene: TRBV4-1; abundance: -; d_gene: -; CDR3aa: CASSHLGYEQFF; CDR3nt: TGCGCCAGCAGCCACCTCGGGTATGAGCAGTTCTTC
j_gene: TRBJ1-1; v_gene: TRBV7-9; abundance: once; d_gene: -; CDR3aa: CASSLLGDTEAFF; CDR3nt: TGTGCCAGCAGCTTATTAGGGGACACTGAAGCTTTCTTT
j_gene: TRBJ1-4; v_gene: TRBV7-9; abundance: -; d_gene: -; CDR3aa: CASSAGQTWNEKLFF; CDR3nt: TGTGCCAGCAGCGCAGGACAGACCTGGAATGAAAAACTGTTTTTT
j_gene: TRBJ2-5; v_gene: TRBV10-1; abundance: -; d_gene: TRBD2; CDR3aa: CASSAGSGRQETQYF; CDR3nt: TGCGCCAGCAGTGCCGGTAGCGGGAGACAAGAGACCCAGTACTTC
j_gene: TRBJ2-1; v_gene: TRBV10-3; abundance: once; d_gene: -; CDR3aa: CAISELGPSGNEQFF; CDR3nt: TGTGCCATCAGTGAGCTGGGGCCATCCGGCAATGAGCAGTTCTTC
j_gene: TRBJ2-7; v_gene: TRBV7-8; abundance: -; d_gene: TRBD2; CDR3aa: CASSSPQGTITGEQYF; CDR3nt: TGTGCCAGCAGCTCCCCCCAAGGGACTATCACGGGGGAGCAGTACTTC
j_gene: TRBJ1-2; v_gene: TRBV27; abundance: -; d_gene: TRBD1; CDR3aa: CASRRQGLDYGYTF; CDR3nt: TGTGCCAGCAGACGACAGGGACTGGACTATGGCTACACCTTC
j_gene: TRBJ2-2; v_gene: TRBV19; abundance: -; d_gene: TRBD1; CDR3aa: CASSGGTGAGELFF; CDR3nt: TGTGCCAGTAGTGGGGGGACAGGGGCCGGGGAGCTGTTTTTT
j_gene: TRBJ2-3; v_gene: TRBV5-1; abundance: once; d_gene: -; CDR3aa: CASSLGEKQYF; CDR3nt: TGCGCCAGCAGCTTGGGAGAGAAGCAGTATTTT
j_gene: TRBJ2-3; v_gene: TRBV5-1; abundance: -; d_gene: TRBD1; CDR3aa: CASSLAPTGGSGDTQYF; CDR3nt: TGCGCCAGCAGCTTGGCCCCGACAGGGGGCTCTGGAGATACGCAGTATTTT
j_gene: TRBJ1-3; v_gene: TRBV10-3; abundance: -; d_gene: TRBD1; CDR3aa: CAISQTGVGNTIYF; CDR3nt: TGTGCCATCAGCCAAACAGGGGTCGGAAACACCATATATTTT
j_gene: TRBJ2-3; v_gene: TRBV11-1; abundance: -; d_gene: -; CDR3aa: CASTPDRRVTDTQYF; CDR3nt: TGTGCCAGCACCCCGGACCGGCGGGTCACAGATACGCAGTATTTT
j_gene: TRBJ1-2; v_gene: TRBV6-1; abundance: -; d_gene: -; CDR3aa: CASSEFLRSQNYGYTF; CDR3nt: TGTGCCAGCAGTGAATTTTTGAGGTCCCAAAACTATGGCTACACCTTC
j_gene: TRBJ2-7; v_gene: TRBV7-3; abundance: -; d_gene: TRBD1; CDR3aa: CASSPRTGVRREQYF; CDR3nt: TGTGCCAGCAGCCCACGGACAGGGGTCCGTCGCGAGCAGTACTTC
j_gene: TRBJ1-5; v_gene: TRBV19; abundance: -; d_gene: -; CDR3aa: CASSIGPAGSNQPQHF; CDR3nt: TGTGCCAGTAGTATAGGTCCGGCGGGTAGCAATCAGCCCCAGCATTTT
j_gene: TRBJ1-1; v_gene: TRBV6-1; abundance: -; d_gene: -; CDR3aa: CASSARAEAFF; CDR3nt: TGTGCCAGCAGTGCCCGCGCTGAAGCTTTCTTT
j_gene: TRBJ1-4; v_gene: TRBV5-1; abundance: -; d_gene: -; CDR3aa: CASGPGVQEGGEKLFF; CDR3nt: TGCGCCAGCGGACCTGGTGTACAGGAGGGAGGGGAAAAACTGTTTTTT
j_gene: TRBJ2-1; v_gene: TRBV6-5; abundance: few; d_gene: TRBD1; CDR3aa: CASSPSGQGGNEQFF; CDR3nt: TGTGCCAGCAGTCCTTCCGGACAGGGTGGGAATGAGCAGTTCTTC
j_gene: TRBJ2-2; v_gene: TRBV11-2; abundance: -; d_gene: TRBD2; CDR3aa: CASSLTSGSFTGELFF; CDR3nt: TGTGCCAGCAGCTTGACTAGCGGGTCCTTTACCGGGGAGCTGTTTTTT
j_gene: TRBJ1-5; v_gene: TRBV27; abundance: -; d_gene: -; CDR3aa: CASSLSSRGSNQPQHF; CDR3nt: TGTGCCAGCAGTTTATCGTCCAGGGGCAGCAATCAGCCCCAGCATTTT